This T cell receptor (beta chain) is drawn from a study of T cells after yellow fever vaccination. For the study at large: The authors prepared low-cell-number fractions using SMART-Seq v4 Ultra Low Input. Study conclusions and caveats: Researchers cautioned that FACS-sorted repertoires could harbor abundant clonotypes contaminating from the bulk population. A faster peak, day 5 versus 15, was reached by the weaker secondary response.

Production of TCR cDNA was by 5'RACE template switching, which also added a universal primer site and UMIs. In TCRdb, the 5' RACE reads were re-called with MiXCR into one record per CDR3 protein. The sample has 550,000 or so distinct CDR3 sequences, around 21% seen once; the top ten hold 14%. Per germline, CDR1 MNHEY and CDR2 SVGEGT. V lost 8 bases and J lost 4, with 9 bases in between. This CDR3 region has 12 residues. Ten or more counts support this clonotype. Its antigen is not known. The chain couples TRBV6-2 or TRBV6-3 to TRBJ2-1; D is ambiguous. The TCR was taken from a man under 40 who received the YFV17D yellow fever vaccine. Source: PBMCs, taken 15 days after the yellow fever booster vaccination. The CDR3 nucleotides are TGTGCCAGCTGGGTGGGGTACAATGAGCAGTTCTTC. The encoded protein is CASWVGYNEQFF.